This TCR beta chain was observed in a study of OX40 agonist ivuxolimab in advanced cancers. Using immunoSEQ multiplex PCR, the repertoire was profiled, and TCRdb retains in-frame clones only, with some absent. The sample shows roughly 49,000 clones, 88% of them seen only once. Germline V gene sequence: CDR1 SGHNT, CDR2 YENEEA. Trimming removed 1 base from V and 3 bases from J, with 10 bases in between. The length of the CDR3 is 15 residues. With autoimmune disease history or systemic immunosuppression, patients were excluded. The chain is built from TRBV11-3 and TRBJ1-5, with no clear D. Sample: CD4+ or CD8+ T cells sorted from blood, taken in a trial of the OX40 agonist ivuxolimab. This receptor was obtained from an adult with an advanced solid tumor such as melanoma, head and neck, liver or kidney cancer. The CDR3 nucleotides are TGTGCCAGCAGCTTAGGTCTGGGATCCAATCAGCCCCAGCATTTT. Translating gives CASSLGLGSNQPQHF.